This T cell receptor beta chain was identified during a study of spatial heterogeneity in lung cancer. Study information: On average, each unique TCR and UMI combination appeared more than ten times in raw reads.

This clonotype is categorized as medium-sized (0.01 to 0.1%). Antigen specificity is unknown. Time point here: sample taken at primary tumor resection. Whole RNA from tumor, nontumor lung or frozen PBMC was sequenced unsorted. V dropped 0 bases and J dropped 10 bases, with 12 bases sitting between them. Germline-derived CDR1 and CDR2 are LGHNA and YNFKEQ. This CDR3 region has 13 residues. TCR cDNA molecules each had a unique molecular identifier. TCRdb analysed the 5' RACE reads with MiXCR anew, one entry per CDR3 protein. The profile covers more than 5,000 distinct CDR3 sequences, with 7.8% appearing a single time and approximately 17% taken by the ten largest. Study results and caveats: Coverage was estimated at roughly 7.2% of tumor T cells for alpha chains and around 12% for beta chains. Expanded alpha and beta TCR counts within tumors tracked tumor mutation counts.

V usage is TRBV4-2 and J usage is TRBJ1-1, with a weak D call TRBD1 (5 bases). The sample here was lung tumor tissue, taken at surgery. This sequence was found in a female donor with early-stage non-small cell lung cancer. CDR3: CASSQDWGGGAFF. For the CDR3, the DNA is TGTGCCAGCAGCCAAGATTGGGGTGGGGGAGCTTTCTTT.